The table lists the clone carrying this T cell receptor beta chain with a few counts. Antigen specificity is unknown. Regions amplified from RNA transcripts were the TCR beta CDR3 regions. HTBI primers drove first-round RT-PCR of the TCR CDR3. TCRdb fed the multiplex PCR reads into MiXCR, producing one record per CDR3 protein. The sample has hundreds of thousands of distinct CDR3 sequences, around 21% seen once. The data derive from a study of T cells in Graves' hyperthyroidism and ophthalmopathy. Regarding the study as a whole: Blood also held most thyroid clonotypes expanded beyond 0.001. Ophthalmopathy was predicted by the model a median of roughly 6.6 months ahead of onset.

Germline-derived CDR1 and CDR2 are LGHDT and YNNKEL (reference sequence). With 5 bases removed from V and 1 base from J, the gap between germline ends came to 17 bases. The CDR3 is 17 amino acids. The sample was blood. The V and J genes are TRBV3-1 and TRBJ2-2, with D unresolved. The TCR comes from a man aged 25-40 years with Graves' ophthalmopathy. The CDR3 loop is CASSATWAHMNTGELFF. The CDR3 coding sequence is TGTGCCAGCAGCGCCACGTGGGCCCACATGAACACCGGGGAGCTGTTTTTT.